This T cell receptor beta chain comes out of a study of blood T cell repertoires in COVID-19. Study background: In each case, the material was cDNA or gDNA derived from T cells, B-cell-depleted T cells, or PBMCs.

This CDR3 is 12 amino acids long. The ends were cut back, 1 base at V and 11 bases at J, with 9 bases in the middle. Germline-derived CDR1 and CDR2 are MGHRA and YSYEKL. Only in-frame clones appear in the TCRdb table, and some are missing; sequencing was by immunoSEQ multiplex PCR. The table records approximately 75,000 clones, roughly 80% of them present only once. This receptor was obtained from a woman over 75 with acute or convalescent COVID-19. The sequenced sample consisted of peripheral blood. The rearrangement uses TRBV4-1 and TRBJ2-4; D not resolved. CDR3 nucleotides: TGCGCCAGCAGCCAAGTCGATAGAGTTCAGTACTTC. This translates into CASSQVDRVQYF.